Sequencing of this T cell receptor (beta chain) was carried out in a study of T cells in Graves' hyperthyroidism and ophthalmopathy. Study background: Prior to any treatment, at the point of initial diagnosis, peripheral blood was collected.

Overall study results and limits: Most thyroid clonotypes expanded above 0.001 appeared in blood too. The model predicted ophthalmopathy a median approximately six months before onset.

RNA transcripts served as the template for amplifying TCR beta CDR3 regions. During a first-round RT-PCR of the TCR CDR3, the HTBI primer set was used. TCRdb re-analysed the multiplex PCR reads in MiXCR, keeping a single row per CDR3 protein. Here the sample spans about 300,000 distinct CDR3 sequences, roughly 19% being singletons. Trimming left V 4 bases short and J 5 bases short, with 11 bases between. The germline gives CDR1 SGHTA, CDR2 FQGTGA. This CDR3 is built from 14 residues. This clonotype was seen a few times. Its antigen remains unidentified. In the ophthalmopathy cohort, Clinical Activity Score was at least 3, NOSPECS grade at least 4, and duration under 3 months.

The chain recombines TRBV7-3 with TRBJ2-2, with D possibly TRBD2 on 6 matching bases. This receptor was obtained from a middle-aged man with Graves' ophthalmopathy. Source material: blood. The chain's CDR3 is CASSSGSRTGELFF. In DNA form, the CDR3 reads TGTGCCAGCAGCTCCGGGAGTCGGACCGGGGAGCTGTTTTTT.